Listed below are T cell receptor beta chains from one sample, sequenced in a study of blood T cell repertoires in COVID-19. Sequencing was performed with immunoSEQ multiplex PCR; in TCRdb, only in-frame clones are kept and a portion is missing. The table has under 250,000 clones, approximately 81% seen once; the top ten hold about 8%. The material sequenced was peripheral blood. The receptors were sampled from an elderly woman with acute or convalescent COVID-19. CDR3s include the opening cysteine and the closing phenylalanine or tryptophan. D genes are given only for firm matches. Only some rows state a clone size, as once, few, many or a class for expanded clones.

clone size: -; V gene: TRBV9; D gene: -; CDR3 protein: CASSSLSGLQETQYF
clone size: -; V gene: TRBV28; D gene: TRBD1; CDR3 protein: CASSTGQHYEQYF
clone size: once; V gene: TRBV9; D gene: TRBD2; CDR3 protein: CASSAVAGGINEQFF
clone size: -; V gene: TRBV6-5; D gene: -; CDR3 protein: CASSSDLLRDEQYF
clone size: -; V gene: TRBV5-1; D gene: TRBD2; CDR3 protein: CASSLGSGGTTDTQYF
clone size: -; V gene: TRBV5-1; D gene: -; CDR3 protein: CASSFQQGTEAFF
clone size: -; V gene: TRBV6-1; D gene: TRBD2; CDR3 protein: CASSETGGSLTGELFF
clone size: few; V gene: TRBV5-5; D gene: -; CDR3 protein: CASSSPGRGSGANVLTF
clone size: -; V gene: TRBV10-3; D gene: -; CDR3 protein: CAISVSGQSYEQYF
clone size: -; V gene: TRBV7-6; D gene: TRBD1; CDR3 protein: CASSPLGQGAYNEQFF
clone size: -; V gene: TRBV3-1/TRBV3-2; D gene: -; CDR3 protein: CASSQYRGRDTQYF
clone size: few; V gene: TRBV6-5; D gene: -; CDR3 protein: CATLRGYEQYF
clone size: few; V gene: TRBV6-2/TRBV6-3; D gene: -; CDR3 protein: CASSLFRGNQPQHF
clone size: -; V gene: TRBV6-1; D gene: TRBD2; CDR3 protein: CASSEVREGPLEQYF
clone size: -; V gene: TRBV2; D gene: -; CDR3 protein: CASSDPHRTEIGEKLFF
clone size: -; V gene: TRBV5-1; D gene: TRBD1; CDR3 protein: CASRGQDTGELFF
clone size: -; V gene: TRBV6-5; D gene: -; CDR3 protein: CASSSTWTGTGELFF
clone size: -; V gene: TRBV7-2; D gene: -; CDR3 protein: CASSLASGETYEQYF
clone size: -; V gene: TRBV6-5; D gene: TRBD1; CDR3 protein: CASPGGAHGYTF
clone size: -; V gene: TRBV27; D gene: TRBD1; CDR3 protein: CASWTGAGNTIYF
clone size: -; V gene: TRBV6-6; D gene: TRBD1; CDR3 protein: CASSGGQGAENQPQHF
clone size: -; V gene: TRBV11-3; D gene: -; CDR3 protein: CASSARDWDNEQFF
clone size: -; V gene: TRBV5-1; D gene: -; CDR3 protein: CASSLVAGSTNEKLFF
clone size: once; V gene: TRBV5-5; D gene: TRBD1; CDR3 protein: CASSPRTGGTDTQYF
clone size: -; V gene: TRBV5-1; D gene: TRBD2; CDR3 protein: CASSLSTSRLGDYYEQYF
clone size: -; V gene: TRBV9; D gene: -; CDR3 protein: CASSLQDPPDTQYF
clone size: -; V gene: TRBV5-8; D gene: -; CDR3 protein: CASSLAGIEKLFF
clone size: -; V gene: TRBV9; D gene: TRBD1; CDR3 protein: CASSLGTGSDGYTF
clone size: once; V gene: TRBV3-1/TRBV3-2; D gene: -; CDR3 protein: CASSQRTSLPETQYF
clone size: -; V gene: TRBV14; D gene: TRBD2; CDR3 protein: CASSQEYGLAGANEQFF
clone size: -; V gene: TRBV11-2; D gene: -; CDR3 protein: CASRQDSYGYTF
clone size: -; V gene: TRBV3-1/TRBV3-2; D gene: -; CDR3 protein: CASSQEGGVAREAFF
clone size: -; V gene: TRBV3-1/TRBV3-2; D gene: -; CDR3 protein: CASSRGGGEGYTF
clone size: few; V gene: TRBV18; D gene: TRBD2; CDR3 protein: CASSQGLAGGRQDTQYF
clone size: -; V gene: TRBV6-5; D gene: -; CDR3 protein: CASSTGQQYEQYF
clone size: -; V gene: TRBV9; D gene: -; CDR3 protein: CASSLGHGRRNEQFF
clone size: -; V gene: TRBV2; D gene: TRBD2; CDR3 protein: CASRVAGVETQYF
clone size: -; V gene: TRBV5-1; D gene: -; CDR3 protein: CASSLSGPNSGNTIYF
clone size: few; V gene: TRBV5-1; D gene: TRBD1; CDR3 protein: CASSLGPRTGLNSPLHF
clone size: -; V gene: TRBV29-1; D gene: TRBD2; CDR3 protein: CSVTSGSAKNIQYF
clone size: -; V gene: TRBV20-1; D gene: TRBD1; CDR3 protein: CSAKTGAGYTF
clone size: few; V gene: TRBV19; D gene: -; CDR3 protein: CASSIAWGQPNEKLFF
clone size: -; V gene: TRBV7-9; D gene: TRBD2; CDR3 protein: CASSPGGAVTDTQYF
clone size: -; V gene: TRBV5-4; D gene: TRBD1; CDR3 protein: CASSFRDRGLGEQYF